This passage covers 24 T cell receptor beta chains from one sample sequenced in a study of post-analysis software for immune sequencing data. Antigen specificity for these receptors is unknown. Unique molecular identifiers were built into the TCR beta cDNA libraries. Each CDR3 protein gets one entry after TCRdb re-called the PCR reads with MiXCR. The sample lists 700,000 to 800,000 distinct CDR3 sequences, 30% occurring once. Study-level findings and limits: Among 5 or 6 TRBV segments more frequent in patients than controls were TRBV5-6, TRBV5-1 and TRBV20-1.

Source material: blood. The origin of the receptors is a girl between 5 and 17 years old with multiple sclerosis.

The V call is TRBV20-1, the J call TRBJ2-1; 9 nucleotides align to TRBD2. The CDR3 consists of 19 residues. Germline V gene data show CDR1 as DFQATT and CDR2 as SNEGSKA (reference sequence). With 5 bases clipped from V and 0 bases from J, the junction kept 17 bases outside the gene matches. CDR3: CSARLKREVPKSSYNEQFF. The DNA for the CDR3 is TGCAGTGCTCGTCTAAAGCGGGAGGTCCCGAAAAGCTCCTACAATGAGCAGTTCTTC.

The chain employs TRBV7-9 and TRBJ1-2, with D tentatively TRBD1 (5 bases). CDR1 and CDR2 from the germline V gene are SEHNR and FQNEAQ (reference sequence). Trimming stripped 3 bases from V and 6 bases from J, with 23 bases between. The CDR3 has 17 residues. The CDR3 coding sequence is TGTGCCAGCAGCTTCCCCATGGGGGGGGTGAGTCTTGATGGCTACACCTTC. Its protein is CASSFPMGGVSLDGYTF.

The rearrangement joins TRBV29-1 to TRBJ2-1; D not resolved. Trimming pared 1 base from V and 10 bases from J, leaving 14 bases between. The CDR3 spans 13 residues. Germline V CDR1 and CDR2: SQVTM, ANQGSEA. CDR3: CSVEGRKAREQFF. DNA of the CDR3: TGCAGCGTTGAAGGCAGAAAGGCCCGCGAGCAGTTCTTC.

The chain joins TRBV7-6 to TRBJ1-1, with no clear D. From germline, CDR1 is SGHVS and CDR2 FNYEAQ. The V and J ends lost 6 bases and 8 bases respectively, with 13 bases between them. The CDR3 runs to 12 residues. Here the CDR3 DNA reads TGTGCCAGCAGTCCAGGTGCCCCCGAAGCTTTCTTT. Translating it yields CASSPGAPEAFF.

The chain has TRBV12-3 or TRBV12-4 and TRBJ2-1, with 9 bases identical to TRBD2. J lost 9 bases, V lost 6 bases, and 12 bases had no gene match. This CDR3 is 15 amino acids long. CDR3 sequence reads: CASSISGSRGVEQFF. The CDR3 DNA is TGTGCCAGCAGCATTAGCGGGAGCCGGGGAGTTGAGCAGTTCTTC.

The chain recombines TRBV4-3 with TRBJ2-7, with a tentative D call TRBD2 (5 bases). The CDR3 runs 15 residues. The V gene's germline CDR1 is LGHNA and CDR2 YSLEER. The germline V and J ends were trimmed by 4 bases and 3 bases, with 16 bases remaining between them. The CDR3 DNA reads TGCGCCAGCAGCCCGGAGTTTGAGGGATACTACGAGCAGTACTTC. It translates to CASSPEFEGYYEQYF.

The chain combines TRBV6-1 with TRBJ1-1; the D gene is possibly TRBD1 (5 bases). This CDR3 has 12 residues. Germline CDR1 is MNHNS and CDR2 is SASEGT. Deletions cut 4 bases from V and 3 bases from J, with 6 bases between. CDR3 in amino acids: CASSAGHTEAFF. In nucleotides, the CDR3 is TGTGCCAGCAGTGCGGGGCACACTGAAGCTTTCTTT.

The chain carries TRBV29-1 and TRBJ2-5; TRBD2 matches at 9 bases. This CDR3 contains 13 residues. Germline V CDR1 and CDR2: SQVTM, ANQGSEA. CDR3 bases: TGCGGAGCTAGCGGGAAAAATGAAGAGACCCAGTACTTC. Amino acids: CGASGKNEETQYF.

The genes are TRBV6-5 and TRBJ2-1, with a possible D match to TRBD2 (5 bases). Germline V gene sequence: CDR1 MNHEY, CDR2 SVGAGI. CDR3 length: 11 amino acids. Trimming took 9 bases from V and 10 from J, leaving 13 bases between them. CDR3 sequence: CASLAGNEQFF. The CDR3 DNA reads TGTGCCAGTTTGGCGGGCAACGAGCAGTTCTTC.

The V call is TRBV7-2, the J call TRBJ2-3, with D possibly TRBD1 on 6 matching bases. This CDR3 region has 17 residues. From germline, CDR1 is SGHTA and CDR2 FQGNSA. Trimming removed 4 bases at V and 2 bases at J, with 19 bases between. The CDR3 loop is CASSYYRDISFTDTQYF. For the CDR3, the DNA is TGTGCCAGCAGCTATTACCGGGACATATCTTTCACAGATACGCAGTATTTT.

The chain couples TRBV6-2 or TRBV6-3 to TRBJ1-2; D gene uncertain. Germline V gene data show CDR1 as MNHEY and CDR2 as SVGEGT. Trimming shortened V by 0 bases and J by 8 bases, and 13 bases separated the two germline ends. This CDR3 is built from 14 residues. In nucleotides, the CDR3 is TGTGCCAGCAGTTACTCAGGAGTTACTGGAGGCTACACCTTC. This encodes CASSYSGVTGGYTF.

This clonotype has a handful of counts. This chain connects TRBV29-1 to TRBJ2-5; TRBD2 matches at 7 bases. The CDR3 spans 15 residues. Trimming at V came to 3 bases and at J to 1 base, leaving 8 bases not matched to a gene. CDR1 SQVTM and CDR2 ANQGSEA come from the germline V gene. The CDR3: CSVEIPWEGQETQYF. The CDR3 nucleotides read TGCAGCGTTGAGATCCCATGGGAGGGCCAAGAGACCCAGTACTTC.

The rearrangement joins TRBV12-3 or TRBV12-4 to TRBJ2-3, with 15 positions matching TRBD2. The CDR3 runs to 20 residues. Unmatched junction bases numbered 19, after V lost 6 bases and J lost 6 bases. The CDR3 is CASSWSRTSGGASRMDTQYF. CDR3 in DNA: TGTGCCAGCAGCTGGTCTCGGACTAGCGGGGGGGCCTCAAGAATGGATACGCAGTATTTT.

This clonotype was seen only a few times. This chain links TRBV28 with TRBJ2-3, with D possibly TRBD2 on 6 matching bases. Trimming removed 1 base at V and 3 bases at J, with 17 bases between. The germline V gene encodes CDR1 MDHEN and CDR2 SYDVKM. The CDR3 loop spans 17 amino acids. CDR3 sequence reads: CASSLSQEGEGTDTQYF. In DNA, the CDR3 is TGTGCCAGCAGTTTATCCCAGGAGGGAGAAGGTACAGATACGCAGTATTTT.

V gene TRBV4-2 combines with J gene TRBJ2-3, with D uncertain. V lost 0 bases and J 1 base, leaving 20 bases between the germline ends. CDR3 length: 19 amino acids. Germline lookup yields CDR1 LGHNA and CDR2 YNFKEQ. This CDR3 is CASSQDYSQSWAGTDTQYF. The CDR3 DNA reads as TGTGCCAGCAGCCAAGATTACTCCCAAAGTTGGGCTGGCACAGATACGCAGTATTTT.

This clonotype was found many times. This chain uses TRBV5-1 with TRBJ2-7, with D possibly TRBD2 on 6 matching bases. The CDR3 consists of 13 residues. V lost 1 base, J lost 1 base, and 6 bases lay in between. Germline V gene lookup returns CDR1 SGHRS and CDR2 YFSETQ. This CDR3 is CASSLRESYEQYF. DNA for the CDR3: TGCGCCAGCAGCTTGCGGGAGTCCTACGAGCAGTACTTC.

The chain joins TRBV4-3 to TRBJ2-3; 14 nucleotides match TRBD2. Germline CDR1 and CDR2: LGHNA and YSLEER. The CDR3 sequence is 17 residues long. J gave up 6 bases and V 4 bases, and 9 bases lay outside the gene matches. CDR3 in amino acids: CASSLRLAGGPGDTQYF. CDR3 bases: TGCGCCAGCAGCCTAAGACTAGCGGGAGGGCCTGGGGATACGCAGTATTTT.

The V gene is TRBV29-1, the J gene TRBJ2-7; 12 nucleotides line up with TRBD1. The CDR3 has 15 amino acids. Germline CDR1 reads SQVTM; CDR2 reads ANQGSEA. V lost 6 bases and J lost 13; bases outside the gene matches: 19. The CDR3 nucleotides are TGCAGCGTCCTTGGTCGGGACAGGGGGCCCTACGAGCGATACTTC. This encodes CSVLGRDRGPYERYF.

Of note for this clonotype: Given a much more abundant clone one base away, this may be a read error. V and J are TRBV29-1 and TRBJ2-5, with 8 nucleotides matching TRBD2. The DNA end is a closer match to TRBJ2-7, so the J assignment may be wrong. From germline, CDR1 is SQVTM and CDR2 ANQGSEA. This CDR3 has 13 residues. The CDR3 DNA sequence: TGCAGCGTTGCTCCGAGACTAGCGACCGAGCAGTACTTC. It translates to CSVAPRLATEQYF.

V gene TRBV7-2 combines with J gene TRBJ2-1; D gene uncertain. This CDR3 is built from 13 residues. Germline CDR1 is SGHTA and CDR2 is FQGNSA. V gave up 2 bases and J gave up 10 bases, with 12 bases separating them. Here the CDR3 DNA reads TGTGCCAGCAGCTTAAGTTTGCCTTCAGAGCAGTTCTTC. This translates into CASSLSLPSEQFF.

This clonotype has more than one count but fewer than ten. The V and J genes are TRBV5-1 and TRBJ1-1; no clear D. From germline, CDR1 is SGHRS and CDR2 YFSETQ. The CDR3 consists of 17 residues. Deletions cut 4 bases from V and 0 bases from J, with 19 bases between. Here the CDR3 reads CASSDVLEHFMNTEAFF. The CDR3 nucleotides read TGCGCCAGCAGCGACGTTTTGGAACACTTCATGAACACTGAAGCTTTCTTT.

About this clonotype itself: A read error may produce the germline difference seen at one junction end. The genes are TRBV20-1 and TRBJ2-1; D not resolved. The CDR3 runs to 14 residues. CDR1 DFQATT and CDR2 SNEGSKA come from the germline V gene (reference sequence). The CDR3 region is CSAPALNSYSEQFF. CDR3 coding DNA: TGCAGTGCCCCGGCTCTAAACTCCTACAGTGAGCAGTTCTTC.

The CDR3 loop reads CASSFHDNEQFF. The CDR3 bases are TGCGCCAGCAGCTTTCACGATAATGAGCAGTTCTTC. This chain links TRBV5-1 with TRBJ2-1; D unclear. This CDR3 is 12 amino acids long. Per germline, CDR1 SGHRS and CDR2 YFSETQ. V gave up 2 bases and J gave up 7 bases, with 7 bases separating them.

The CDR3 here is CASSLTGGWGQPQHF. CDR3 in DNA: TGTGCCAGCAGCCTAACAGGGGGCTGGGGTCAGCCCCAGCATTTT. The chain combines TRBV11-2 with TRBJ1-5, with 9 bases lining up with TRBD1. The CDR3 sequence is 15 residues long. From germline, CDR1 is SGHAT and CDR2 FQNNGV. V gave up 5 bases and J gave up 6 bases; unmatched junction bases: 8.